A selection of T cell receptor beta chains follows, all from one sample in a study of cytomegalovirus exposure and HLA in healthy donors. Clones were sequenced by immunoSEQ multiplex PCR, and TCRdb holds only the in-frame ones, with some missing. The table has 200,000 to 300,000 clones, less than 95% seen once. Input material: PBMCs. The receptor source for this set is a woman under 40 in good health and CMV-seronegative. Each CDR3 is given with its conserved first and last residue. Each record gives: V gene, clone size, J gene, D gene, CDR3 protein, CDR3 DNA. D genes are given only for firm matches. Expanded clones are given a class, and other clones once, few, many or no size at all.

TRBV6-4	.	TRBJ2-7	.	CASSDYQRPYEQYF	TGTGCCAGCAGTGATTACCAGCGACCCTACGAGCAGTACTTC
TRBV4-1	few	TRBJ1-1	.	CASSQESMNTEAFF	TGCGCCAGCAGCCAAGAGAGCATGAACACTGAAGCTTTCTTT
TRBV2	.	TRBJ2-3	.	CASSDGYQEFSTDTQYF	TGTGCCAGCAGTGATGGGTACCAGGAGTTTAGCACAGATACGCAGTATTTT
TRBV6-5	.	TRBJ1-2	TRBD1	CASSYSVQGASDGYTF	TGTGCCAGCAGTTACTCGGTTCAGGGGGCTAGTGATGGCTACACCTTC
TRBV11-3	.	TRBJ1-1	.	CASSLGREGTEAFF	TGTGCCAGCAGCTTAGGCAGGGAGGGCACTGAAGCTTTCTTT
TRBV9	.	TRBJ1-2	.	CASSEGPQLDYGYTF	TGTGCCAGCAGTGAGGGGCCCCAGCTGGACTATGGCTACACCTTC
TRBV28	.	TRBJ2-5	.	CASSLRGGETQYF	TGTGCCAGCAGTTTAAGAGGAGGGGAGACCCAGTACTTC
TRBV28	.	TRBJ1-3	.	CASTTLGPSGNTIYF	TGTGCCAGCACTACCCTAGGGCCCTCTGGAAACACCATATATTTT
TRBV19	.	TRBJ1-2	.	CASSMFLGGAGYGYTF	TGTGCCAGTAGTATGTTTTTAGGGGGGGCTGGCTATGGCTACACCTTC
TRBV4-1	.	TRBJ2-1	.	CASSRTGTSYNEQFF	TGCGCCAGCAGCCGCACTGGGACCTCCTACAATGAGCAGTTCTTC
TRBV5-6	.	TRBJ2-7	.	CASSLRGYEQYF	TGTGCCAGCAGCTTAAGGGGTTACGAGCAGTACTTC
TRBV6-1	.	TRBJ2-1	TRBD2	CASSVSLAVNEQFF	TGTGCCAGCAGTGTATCACTAGCGGTCAATGAGCAGTTCTTC
TRBV27	.	TRBJ1-4	.	CASSLSSTNEKLFF	TGTGCCAGCAGTTTATCGTCAACTAATGAAAAACTGTTTTTT
TRBV7-2	.	TRBJ2-7	.	CASTLTPEGEQYF	TGTGCCAGCACCCTTACCCCGGAGGGCGAGCAGTACTTC
TRBV18	few	TRBJ2-3	.	CASSPRHTDTQYF	TGTGCCAGCTCACCCCGACACACAGATACGCAGTATTTT
TRBV28	.	TRBJ2-5	.	CASISQETQYF	TGTGCCAGCATTTCACAAGAGACCCAGTACTTC
TRBV11-3	.	TRBJ2-7	.	CASSLVRSSNEQYF	TGTGCCAGCAGCTTAGTAAGGAGTAGCAACGAGCAGTACTTC
TRBV7-3	.	TRBJ2-5	.	CASSLTAGLSETQYF	TGTGCCAGCAGCTTAACGGCGGGGTTATCAGAGACCCAGTACTTC
TRBV7-3	.	TRBJ2-7	.	CASSPGTNTDEQYF	TGTGCCAGCAGCCCGGGGACAAACACGGACGAGCAGTACTTC
TRBV6-1	.	TRBJ1-2	TRBD1	CASSNRQGDGYTF	TGTGCCAGCAGTAACCGACAGGGAGATGGCTACACCTTC
TRBV5-1	.	TRBJ2-1	.	CASSLGLGHEQFF	TGCGCCAGCAGCTTGGGCCTTGGACATGAGCAGTTCTTC
TRBV5-6	.	TRBJ2-1	.	CASSLDYLSEQFF	TGTGCCAGCAGCTTGGATTACCTATCTGAGCAGTTCTTC
TRBV19	.	TRBJ2-7	.	CASSYYPSYEQYF	TGTGCCAGTAGCTACTACCCGTCCTACGAGCAGTACTTC
TRBV6-1	.	TRBJ1-4	TRBD1	CASSEGTGVEKLFF	TGTGCCAGCAGTGAAGGGACAGGGGTTGAAAAACTGTTTTTT
TRBV27	.	TRBJ2-5	TRBD1	CASRRQGAGETQYF	TGTGCCAGCAGGAGACAGGGGGCGGGAGAGACCCAGTACTTC
TRBV7-9	.	TRBJ2-7	TRBD1	CASSPRDRGIDYEQYF	TGTGCCAGCAGCCCCAGGGACAGGGGGATAGACTACGAGCAGTACTTC
TRBV29-1	.	TRBJ2-1	TRBD2	CSVETSGRYNEQFF	TGCAGCGTTGAAACTAGCGGGAGATACAATGAGCAGTTCTTC
TRBV20-1	.	TRBJ2-7	.	CSATGNEQYF	TGCAGTGCAACAGGGAACGAGCAGTACTTC
TRBV9	.	TRBJ2-2	TRBD1	CASSSSTGGWTGELFF	TGTGCCAGCAGCTCTTCGACAGGGGGTTGGACCGGGGAGCTGTTTTTT
TRBV11-2	.	TRBJ2-1	TRBD1	CASSPRIGGSYNEQFF	TGTGCCAGCAGCCCAAGGATAGGGGGCAGCTACAATGAGCAGTTCTTC
TRBV9	.	TRBJ1-3	.	CASSPLSGYSGNTIYF	TGTGCCAGCAGCCCCCTGTCGGGGTATTCTGGAAACACCATATATTTT